Ten or more counts support the clone carrying this T cell receptor (beta chain). This sample was taken from a study of T cells in Graves' hyperthyroidism and ophthalmopathy. The study included ophthalmopathy patients with Clinical Activity Score at least 3, NOSPECS grade at least 4 and duration under 3 months. Uncontrolled infections, other autoimmune diseases, pregnancy or lactation led to exclusion of patients. The source material, RNA transcripts, was used to amplify TCR beta CDR3 regions. The study used the HTBI primer set for a first-round RT-PCR of the TCR CDR3. TCRdb passed the multiplex PCR reads through MiXCR, listing each CDR3 protein once. The sample carries around 350,000 distinct CDR3 sequences, 15% recorded once. In germline, CDR1 is MNHEY, CDR2 SMNVEV (reference sequence). V was trimmed by 4 bases and J by 3 bases, leaving 15 bases between them. The CDR3 is made up of 15 amino acids.

V is TRBV27 and J is TRBJ1-2; maybe TRBD1 (5 bases). This TCR was sampled from a woman aged 55-69 years with Graves' ophthalmopathy. Material: blood. The DNA for the CDR3 is TGTGCCAGCAGTTCCCCCGGGCGGGGGGACTATGGCTACACCTTC. Its protein product is CASSSPGRGDYGYTF.